The clone carrying this T cell receptor (beta chain) was detected many times. Its antigen remains unidentified. Germline V lookup: CDR1 MNHEY, CDR2 SVGEGT. The CDR3 is made up of 14 amino acids. Trimming took off 6 bases at V and 1 base at J, with 10 bases between the two ends. The source of the sample is a study of blood T cells in healthy people across ages. Whole-study findings and limits: Any conclusive comparison of naive versus antigen-experienced cells was prevented by using unsorted PBMCs. Comparison with aged donors showed that long-lived donors had more naive CD4+ cells and higher diversity. Naive T cell percentage showed a strong correlation with TCR beta diversity.

Together with a sample-barcoded 5' primer, a J-beta primer mix was included in a second PCR lasting about 6 to 11 cycles. TCRdb reanalysed the 5' RACE reads using MiXCR and keeps one entry per CDR3 protein. The data contain 870,000 or so distinct CDR3 sequences, 25% to 35% of them singletons. The chain joins TRBV6-2 or TRBV6-3 to TRBJ2-1, with D possibly being TRBD1 or TRBD2 (5 bases each). The sample was blood. The sequence derives from a woman of 80 years or more in good health. The CDR3 loop is CASRRGGSYNEQFF. CDR3 nucleotide sequence: TGTGCCAGCAGGAGGGGTGGGTCCTACAATGAGCAGTTCTTC.